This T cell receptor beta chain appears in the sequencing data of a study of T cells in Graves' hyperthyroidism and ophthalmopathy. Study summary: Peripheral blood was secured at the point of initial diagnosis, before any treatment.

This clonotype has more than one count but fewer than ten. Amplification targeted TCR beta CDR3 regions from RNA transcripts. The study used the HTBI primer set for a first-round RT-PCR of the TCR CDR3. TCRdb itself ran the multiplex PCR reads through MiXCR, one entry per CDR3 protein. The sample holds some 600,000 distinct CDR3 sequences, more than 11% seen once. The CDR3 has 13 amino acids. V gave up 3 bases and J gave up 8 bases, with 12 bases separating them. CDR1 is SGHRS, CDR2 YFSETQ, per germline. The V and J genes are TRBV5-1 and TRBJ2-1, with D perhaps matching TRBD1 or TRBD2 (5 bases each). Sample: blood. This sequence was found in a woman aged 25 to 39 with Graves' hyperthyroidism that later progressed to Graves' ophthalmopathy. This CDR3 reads CASSWDRQDEQFF. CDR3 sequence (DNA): TGCGCCAGCAGCTGGGACCGCCAGGATGAGCAGTTCTTC.